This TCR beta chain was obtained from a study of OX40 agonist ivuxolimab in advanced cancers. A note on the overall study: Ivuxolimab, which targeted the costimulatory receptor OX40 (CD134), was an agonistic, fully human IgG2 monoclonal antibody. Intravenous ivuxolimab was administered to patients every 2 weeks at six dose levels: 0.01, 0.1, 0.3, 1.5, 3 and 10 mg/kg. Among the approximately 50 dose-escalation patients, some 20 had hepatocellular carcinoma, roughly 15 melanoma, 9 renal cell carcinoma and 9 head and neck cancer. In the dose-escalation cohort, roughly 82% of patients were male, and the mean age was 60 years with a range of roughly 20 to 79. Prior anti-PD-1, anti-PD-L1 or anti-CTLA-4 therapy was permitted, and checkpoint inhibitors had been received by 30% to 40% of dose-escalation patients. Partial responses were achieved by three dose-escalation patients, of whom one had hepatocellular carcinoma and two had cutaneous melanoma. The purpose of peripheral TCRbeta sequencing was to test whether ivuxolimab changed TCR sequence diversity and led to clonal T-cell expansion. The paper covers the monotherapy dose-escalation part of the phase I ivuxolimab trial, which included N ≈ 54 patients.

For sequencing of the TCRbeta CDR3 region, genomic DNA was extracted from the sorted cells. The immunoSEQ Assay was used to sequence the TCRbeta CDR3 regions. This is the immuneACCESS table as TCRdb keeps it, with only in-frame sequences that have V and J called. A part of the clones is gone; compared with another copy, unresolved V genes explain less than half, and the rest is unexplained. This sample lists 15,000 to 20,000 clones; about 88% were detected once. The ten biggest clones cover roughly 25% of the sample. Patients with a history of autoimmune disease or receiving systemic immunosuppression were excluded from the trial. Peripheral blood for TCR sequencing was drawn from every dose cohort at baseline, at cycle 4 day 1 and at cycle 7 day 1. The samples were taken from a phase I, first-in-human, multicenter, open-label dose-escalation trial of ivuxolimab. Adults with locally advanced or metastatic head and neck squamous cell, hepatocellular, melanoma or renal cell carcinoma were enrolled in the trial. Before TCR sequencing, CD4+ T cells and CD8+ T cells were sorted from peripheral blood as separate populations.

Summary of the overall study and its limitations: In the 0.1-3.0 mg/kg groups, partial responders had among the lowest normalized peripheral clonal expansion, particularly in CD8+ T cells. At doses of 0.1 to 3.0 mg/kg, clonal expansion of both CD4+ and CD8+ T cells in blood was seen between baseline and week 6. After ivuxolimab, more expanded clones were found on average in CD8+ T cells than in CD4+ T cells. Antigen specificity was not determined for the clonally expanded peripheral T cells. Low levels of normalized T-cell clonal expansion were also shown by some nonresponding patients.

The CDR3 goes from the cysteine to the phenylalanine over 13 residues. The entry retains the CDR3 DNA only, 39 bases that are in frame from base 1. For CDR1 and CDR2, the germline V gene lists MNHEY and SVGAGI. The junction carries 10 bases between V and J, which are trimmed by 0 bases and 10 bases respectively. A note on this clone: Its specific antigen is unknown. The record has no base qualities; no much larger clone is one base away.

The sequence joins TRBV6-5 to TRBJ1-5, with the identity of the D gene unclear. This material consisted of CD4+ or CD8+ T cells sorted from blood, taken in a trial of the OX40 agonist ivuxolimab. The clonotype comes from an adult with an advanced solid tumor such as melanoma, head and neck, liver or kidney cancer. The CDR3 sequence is CASSYSIPGPQHF. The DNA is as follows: TGTGCCAGCAGTTACTCGATACCGGGCCCCCAGCATTTT.